This T cell receptor beta chain was recovered during a study of T-cell reconstitution after alpha-beta-depleted transplantation in children. The CDR3 spans 14 residues. V gave up 2 bases and J gave up 5 bases, with 13 bases separating them. The germline CDR1 and CDR2 sequences are SGHDT and YYEEEE. This clonotype has a count of ten or more. As it was prepared, the TCRbeta library received unique molecular identifiers. MiXCR, run by TCRdb on the PCR reads, gives a single entry per CDR3 protein. Of roughly 590,000 distinct CDR3 sequences in the sample, roughly 15% are singletons; the top ten hold 1.1%. This sequence originates from a human donor who donated a stem cell graft to a child with acute myeloid leukemia. The chain links TRBV5-6 to TRBJ1-1, with a tentative D call TRBD1 (5 bases). Sequenced here: PBMCs from the stem cell graft donor, sampled from the stem cell graft. CDR3 region: CASSFGKGTTEAFF. CDR3 in DNA: TGTGCCAGCAGCTTCGGTAAAGGGACGACTGAAGCTTTCTTT.